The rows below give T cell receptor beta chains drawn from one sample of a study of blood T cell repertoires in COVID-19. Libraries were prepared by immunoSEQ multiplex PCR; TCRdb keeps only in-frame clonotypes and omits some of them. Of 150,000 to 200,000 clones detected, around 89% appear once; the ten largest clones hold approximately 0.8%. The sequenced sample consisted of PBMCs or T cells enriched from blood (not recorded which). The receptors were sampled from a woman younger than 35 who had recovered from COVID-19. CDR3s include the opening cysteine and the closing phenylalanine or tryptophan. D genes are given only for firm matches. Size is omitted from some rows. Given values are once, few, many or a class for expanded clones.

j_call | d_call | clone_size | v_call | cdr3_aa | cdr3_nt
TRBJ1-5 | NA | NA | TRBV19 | CASSSTGYHQPQHF | TGTGCCAGTAGTAGCACAGGGTACCATCAGCCCCAGCATTTT
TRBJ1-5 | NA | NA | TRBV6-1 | CASSVLVRVTGNQPQHF | TGTGCCAGCAGTGTCCTGGTCAGGGTGACAGGCAATCAGCCCCAGCATTTT
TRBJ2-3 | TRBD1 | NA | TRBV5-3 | CARSLPGTGGSTDTQYF | TGTGCCAGAAGCTTACCCGGGACAGGGGGAAGCACAGATACGCAGTATTTT
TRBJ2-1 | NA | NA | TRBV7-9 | CASSLARAERYNEQFF | TGTGCCAGCAGCTTAGCGCGGGCGGAGCGATACAATGAGCAGTTCTTC
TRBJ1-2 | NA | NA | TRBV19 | CATYRDYGYTF | TGTGCCACCTACAGGGACTATGGCTACACCTTC
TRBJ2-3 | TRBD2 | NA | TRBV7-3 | CASSLIPGLASTDTQYF | TGTGCCAGCAGCTTAATTCCGGGACTAGCGTCAACAGATACGCAGTATTTT
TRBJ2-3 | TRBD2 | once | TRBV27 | CASTGTSGTGRGTDTQYF | TGTGCCAGCACCGGGACTAGCGGGACCGGACGTGGCACAGATACGCAGTATTTT
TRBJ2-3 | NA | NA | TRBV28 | CASSFSSRPDTQYF | TGTGCCAGCAGTTTCTCCTCTAGGCCAGATACGCAGTATTTT
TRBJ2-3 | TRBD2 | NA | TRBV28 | CASSSSAGATSTDTQYF | TGTGCCAGCAGTTCCTCGGCGGGAGCAACTAGCACAGATACGCAGTATTTT
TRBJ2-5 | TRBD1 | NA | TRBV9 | CASSGQGETQYF | TGTGCCAGCAGCGGACAGGGGGAGACCCAGTACTTC
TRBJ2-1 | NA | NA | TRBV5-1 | CASSFIHEQFF | TGCGCCAGCAGCTTTATCCATGAGCAGTTCTTC
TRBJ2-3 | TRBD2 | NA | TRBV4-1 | CASSQPTSGSTDTQYF | TGCGCCAGCAGCCAACCGACTAGCGGGAGCACAGATACGCAGTATTTT
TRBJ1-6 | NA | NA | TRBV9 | CASSVGRQGSYNSPLHF | TGTGCCAGCAGCGTAGGTCGGCAGGGATCCTATAATTCACCCCTCCACTTT
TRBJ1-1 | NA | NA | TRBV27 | CASRRAAAMNTEAFF | TGTGCCAGCCGGCGGGCGGCCGCGATGAACACTGAAGCTTTCTTT
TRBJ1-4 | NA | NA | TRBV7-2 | CASNERGGNEKLFF | TGTGCCAGCAACGAACGGGGGGGGAATGAAAAACTGTTTTTT
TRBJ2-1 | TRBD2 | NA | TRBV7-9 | CASSLGGLAGWDEQFF | TGTGCCAGCAGCTTAGGGGGACTAGCGGGGTGGGATGAGCAGTTCTTC
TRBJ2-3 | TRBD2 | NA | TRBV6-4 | CASSQTSGSTDTQYF | TGTGCCAGCAGCCAGACTAGCGGATCCACAGATACGCAGTATTTT
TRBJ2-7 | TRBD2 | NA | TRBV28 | CASSPLGLAGAYEQYF | TGTGCCAGCAGTCCCCTAGGACTAGCGGGAGCCTACGAGCAGTACTTC
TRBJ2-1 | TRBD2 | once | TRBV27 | CASSLRIAGVYEQFF | TGTGCCAGCAGTTTACGAATAGCGGGAGTTTATGAGCAGTTCTTC
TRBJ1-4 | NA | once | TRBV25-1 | CASSDLPGLATNEKLFF | TGTGCCAGCAGTGACCTACCAGGGCTTGCAACTAATGAAAAACTGTTTTTT
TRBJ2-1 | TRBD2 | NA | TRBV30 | CAWRLAGINEQFF | TGTGCCTGGAGACTAGCGGGTATTAATGAGCAGTTCTTC
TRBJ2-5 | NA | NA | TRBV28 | CASSLISFALEETQYF | TGTGCCAGCAGTTTAATATCCTTTGCCTTGGAGGAGACCCAGTACTTC
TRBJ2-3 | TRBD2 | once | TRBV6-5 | CASSYDGRSPQYF | TGTGCCAGCAGTTACGACGGGAGGAGTCCGCAGTATTTT
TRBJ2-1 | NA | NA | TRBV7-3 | CASSLSAAIREQFF | TGTGCCAGCAGCTTAAGCGCGGCCATCCGGGAGCAGTTCTTC
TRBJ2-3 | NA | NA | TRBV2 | CATKGQDTQYF | TGTGCCACCAAGGGACAAGATACGCAGTATTTT